The entry below gives a single T cell receptor beta chain sequence along with its context. Its target antigen remains unknown. To determine HCMV serostatus, a commercial ELISA kit was used to detect HCMV-specific IgG in serum. Ficoll density gradient centrifugation was used to isolate peripheral blood mononuclear cells from blood. Measured from the cysteine to the phenylalanine, the CDR3 is 14 residues long. No DNA appears here. From the germline V gene (reference sequence), CDR1 is LNHDA and CDR2 is SQIVND. The data were produced on an Illumina HiSeq 2000. The TCR beta cDNA libraries were made using 5'RACE template switching, a step that added both a universal primer site and unique molecular identifiers. Synthesis of cDNA was primed from the TCR beta constant segment and was followed by two consecutive PCR amplification steps. The original methods were these. MIGEC handled demultiplexing of the reads and grouping by UMI, while MiTCR was used to assemble and quantify clonotypes. To exclude erroneous sequences, only TCR cDNA sequences supported by at least two reads were retained. Downstream repertoire analysis used the tcR package, and clonotypes were matched across fractions by CDR3 nucleotide sequence plus V segment. VDJmatch was used to annotate antigen specificity against VDJdb, with one amino acid substitution in CDR3 allowed. TCRdb reprocessed the sequencing reads and holds a single record per CDR3 protein sequence, with no DNA. None of the V and J calls come from the authors' own analysis; TCRdb made them. The data table for this sample lists roughly 350,000 distinct CDR3 sequences. The top ten hold 5% to 5.5% of the sample.

These data come from a study of T cells expressing NK-cell markers (dated by TCRdb to between 2020 and 2021). Study-level background: Fewer than ten donors provided sorted CD3+CD56+NKG2C+, CD3+CD56+NKG2C- and CD3+CD56-NKG2C+ T-cell subsets, whose TCR beta-chain repertoires were profiled. The study sequenced eight donors, all healthy volunteers chosen at random: three men and five women. Libraries were sequenced as 2 x 150 bp reads on Illumina HiSeq 2000/2500, MiSeq or NextSeq. Among the eight sequenced donors, seven were HCMV-seropositive and one was HCMV-seronegative.

Study-wide conclusions, independent of this receptor: In six donors, the dominant CD3+CD56+NKG2C+ clonotypes were among the top 10 CD8+ clonotypes and accounted for about 1.0-7.0% of CD8+ T cells. Whether the expanded NKG2C-expressing T cell clones were specific for HCMV antigens was left unclear. Those dominant clonotypes were again the most abundant among CD3+CD56-NKG2C+ cells in four donors, at roughly 25-60.1%.

Sequences were obtained from blood T cells: a sorted CD56 or NKG2C T cell subset, CD4+ or CD8+ T cells, or bulk PBMC T cells (not recorded which). The chain is encoded by TRBV19 joined to TRBJ2-1; TCRdb names TRBD1, which stays unverified in the absence of DNA. This receptor was obtained from a man aged 18-75 years in good health. The CDR3 sequence is CASRTQGEGNEQFF.